A selection of T cell receptor beta chains follows, all from one sample in a study of blood T cell repertoires in COVID-19. Method: immunoSEQ multiplex PCR; TCRdb's copy keeps in-frame clones and lacks some. The table lists 55,000 to 80,000 clones, around 90% of them singletons. Sequenced: peripheral blood. The source of these receptors is a human donor in a cohort sampled during active COVID-19. The CDR3 runs from the conserved cysteine through the conserved F or W. The D gene is left open where the match is weak.

v_gene	j_gene	d_gene	CDR3nt	CDR3aa
TRBV4-1	TRBJ2-1	TRBD2	TGCGCCAGCAGCCCCCGACTAGCGGGAGAAGTAAATGAGCAGTTCTTC	CASSPRLAGEVNEQFF
TRBV7-2	TRBJ2-1	TRBD2	TGTGCCAGCAGCCGGGGGCCGACTAGCGGAGTAGAGCAGTTCTTC	CASSRGPTSGVEQFF
TRBV5-4	TRBJ2-1	NA	TGTGCCAGCAGCTTGGAAAAAGGCCTAGCAGACAATGAGCAGTTCTTC	CASSLEKGLADNEQFF
TRBV24-1	TRBJ2-3	TRBD2	TGTGCCACCAGTGGCACCTCGTCTTGGCGGGAGGGCTATACGCAGTATTTT	CATSGTSSWREGYTQYF
TRBV7-9	TRBJ1-5	NA	TGTGCCAGCAGCTTAGGCGGGAGATACAATCAGCCCCAGCATTTT	CASSLGGRYNQPQHF
TRBV7-2	TRBJ1-5	NA	TGTGCCAGCAGTTTAGCGGGTTTTGTACAGGGCGGCCAGCCCCAGCATTTT	CASSLAGFVQGGQPQHF
TRBV19	TRBJ2-5	TRBD1	TGTGCCAGTAGGCAATCGGGCAGGGGGGAGACCCAGTACTTC	CASRQSGRGETQYF
TRBV6-4	TRBJ2-3	NA	TGTGCCAGCAGTGACTCCGGGGAGAGCACAGATACGCAGTATTTT	CASSDSGESTDTQYF
TRBV13	TRBJ2-3	TRBD2	TGTGCCAGCAGTCTCCGGGACTACCGCTCGGCGCAGTATTTT	CASSLRDYRSAQYF
TRBV6-5	TRBJ1-1	TRBD1	TGTGCCAGCAGTTACCTAATCCGGGACAGGGAAGCTTTCTTT	CASSYLIRDREAFF
TRBV2	TRBJ2-3	TRBD1	TGTGCCAGCAGAACGACAGGGGGATCAGATACGCAGTATTTT	CASRTTGGSDTQYF
TRBV4-1	TRBJ1-5	NA	TGCGCCAGCAGCCAAATCCCCACGGTCTTTAGCAATCAGCCCCAGCATTTT	CASSQIPTVFSNQPQHF
TRBV6-2/TRBV6-3	TRBJ2-7	NA	TGTGCCAGCAGTTGGACAGGAGGGTCCTACGAGCAGTACTTC	CASSWTGGSYEQYF
TRBV5-1	TRBJ1-2	NA	TGCGCCAGCAGCTCCCAGGTGTATGGCTACACCTTC	CASSSQVYGYTF